A selection of T cell receptor beta chains follows, all from one sample in a study of blood T cell repertoires in COVID-19. Data came from immunoSEQ multiplex PCR; TCRdb stores just in-frame clones and leaves some out. The repertoire includes about 140,000 clones, roughly four fifths of them detected once, and 1.5% to 2% sits in the top ten. Sequenced input: peripheral blood. The receptors were sampled from a human donor in a cohort sampled during active COVID-19. CDR3s include the opening cysteine and the closing phenylalanine or tryptophan. A D gene is named only where the DNA matches it firmly. Size tells how often a clone was seen (once, few, many) or the class of an expanded clone, and some rows leave it out.

>TRBD1|TRBV5-1|few|TRBJ1-2
TGCGCCAGCAGCGGGACAGGGTTTGGCTACACCTTC
CASSGTGFGYTF
>TRBD1|TRBV7-2|.|TRBJ2-3
TGTGCCAGCAGCTTAGGGACAGGGTCTCAAGATACGCAGTATTTT
CASSLGTGSQDTQYF
>.|TRBV7-9|.|TRBJ1-6
TGTGCCAGCAGCTTAGTTGGGGGGAGCTCCTATAATTCACCCCTCCACTTT
CASSLVGGSSYNSPLHF
>.|TRBV18|.|TRBJ1-3
TGTGCCAGCTCATACAGGGCCCCCTACTCTGGAAACACCATATATTTT
CASSYRAPYSGNTIYF
>TRBD2|TRBV19|.|TRBJ2-1
TGTGCCAGTAGTATCAGGAAGACTAGCGGGAGGGACAATGAGCAGTTCTTC
CASSIRKTSGRDNEQFF
>.|TRBV18|.|TRBJ2-7
TGTGCCAGCTCACCACCCGGAGGCGAGCAGTACTTC
CASSPPGGEQYF
>TRBD2|TRBV5-1|few|TRBJ2-5
TGCGCCAGCAGCTTGCAGCCAGGGCGGGGGGAGACCCAGTACTTC
CASSLQPGRGETQYF
>.|TRBV3-1/TRBV3-2|.|TRBJ2-7
TGTGCCAGCGGCCCAATAGGAGGGTCAACCTACGAGCAGTACTTC
CASGPIGGSTYEQYF
>.|TRBV2|few|TRBJ2-7
TGTGCCAGCGTGGGCAGGGGCTCCTACGAGCAGTACTTC
CASVGRGSYEQYF
>.|TRBV19|.|TRBJ1-1
TGTGCCAGTAGTATGGTGCAGGGCGATGAAGCTTTCTTT
CASSMVQGDEAFF
>.|TRBV11-3|.|TRBJ2-1
TGTGCCAGCAGCTTAGATCTGGTGGGAGACTCCTACAATGAGCAGTTCTTC
CASSLDLVGDSYNEQFF
>.|TRBV30|.|TRBJ2-7
TGTGCCTGGAGAGAGGAGCGTAAGGCCTACGAGCAGTACTTC
CAWREERKAYEQYF
>TRBD1|TRBV9|.|TRBJ2-2
TGTGCCAGCAGCCCTCAGGGGGCGAACACCGGGGAGCTGTTTTTT
CASSPQGANTGELFF
>TRBD1|TRBV6-5|.|TRBJ1-2
TGTGCCAGCAGTTCCGACAGGGTGAAAGGCTACACCTTC
CASSSDRVKGYTF
>.|TRBV2|.|TRBJ2-7
TGTGCCAGCAGTCGTAACCAGGGGTACGAGCAGTACTTC
CASSRNQGYEQYF
>.|TRBV3-1/TRBV3-2|.|TRBJ1-5
TGTGCCAGCAGCCCAAACCGGGACAAAGGCCAGCCCCAGCATTTT
CASSPNRDKGQPQHF
>TRBD2|TRBV3-1/TRBV3-2|.|TRBJ2-3
TGTGCCAGCAGCGGCCGGCGGGGGTCTCAGACAGATACGCAGTATTTT
CASSGRRGSQTDTQYF
>.|TRBV30|.|TRBJ1-4
TGTGCCTGGAATTCGGACATCGGAAACGAAAAACTGTTTTTT
CAWNSDIGNEKLFF
>TRBD1|TRBV6-5|.|TRBJ1-5
TGTGCCAGCAGGGACAGGGGAGGCAATCAGCCCCAGCATTTT
CASRDRGGNQPQHF
>TRBD2|TRBV28|.|TRBJ2-5
TGTGCCAGCAGTCTAGAAAGGGTCGGGAGGGCCTCAGAGACCCAGTACTTC
CASSLERVGRASETQYF
>TRBD2|TRBV20-1|.|TRBJ2-3
TGCAGTGCTAGTCTGCGGGAGGGCACAGATACGCAGTATTTT
CSASLREGTDTQYF
>.|TRBV19|.|TRBJ2-1
TGTGCTCCCGGGGGTTGGTCCTACAATGAGCAGTTCTTC
CAPGGWSYNEQFF
>.|TRBV7-2|.|TRBJ1-2
TGTGCCAGCAGCTTAGCGGAAGCCCGGACAGGCTACACCTTC
CASSLAEARTGYTF
>.|TRBV18|.|TRBJ2-7
TGTGCCAGCTCACCACCTGTACGAGTCTACGAGCAGTACTTC
CASSPPVRVYEQYF
>.|TRBV28|few|TRBJ1-5
TGTGCCAGCAGTTTAGCGGGGCCTCGCAATCAGCCCCAGCATTTT
CASSLAGPRNQPQHF
>.|TRBV28|.|TRBJ2-3
TGTGCCAGCAGTACACCCAGCACAGATACGCAGTATTTT
CASSTPSTDTQYF
>.|TRBV28|.|TRBJ2-7
TGTGCCAGCAGTTTAACGGGCGAGCAGTACTTC
CASSLTGEQYF
>TRBD1|TRBV24-1|.|TRBJ2-6
TGTGCCACCAGTGACCGAGGAGGGACAGGGCCCTCTGGGGCCAACGTCCTGACTTTC
CATSDRGGTGPSGANVLTF
>TRBD2|TRBV5-1|.|TRBJ2-3
TGCGCCAGCAGCCGCGGGACTAGCGGTCCCCAGGATACGCAGTATTTT
CASSRGTSGPQDTQYF
>.|TRBV3-1/TRBV3-2|.|TRBJ2-1
TGTGCCAGCAGCCAAGAGGCAGCGGGTGAACTCGAGGGATACAATGAGCAGTTCTTC
CASSQEAAGELEGYNEQFF
>TRBD2|TRBV2|.|TRBJ2-1
TGTGCCAGCAGTGTACGTGGGACTAGCGGCGAGCAGTTCTTC
CASSVRGTSGEQFF
>.|TRBV11-2|.|TRBJ2-7
TGTGCCAGCAGCCCAGCCCAGGGCTACGAGCAGTACTTC
CASSPAQGYEQYF
>.|TRBV2|.|TRBJ1-3
TGTGCCAGCAGTCCGCCTACTAAACCCACGGGTGGAAACACCATATATTTT
CASSPPTKPTGGNTIYF
>.|TRBV19|.|TRBJ2-7
TGTGCCAGTAACCCACCAGGGACCTACGAGCAGTACTTC
CASNPPGTYEQYF
>.|TRBV4-1|.|TRBJ2-4
TGCGCCAGCAGTCCACTAACCCTAGCCAAAAACATTCAGTACTTC
CASSPLTLAKNIQYF